The TCR beta chain described here comes from a study of control samples from healthy donors and cancer patients. Germline V gene data show CDR1 as LGHNA and CDR2 as YNFKEQ. This CDR3 contains 13 residues. V was pared by 1 base and J by 7 bases, with 10 bases between. The repertoire was sequenced with immunoSEQ multiplex PCR; TCRdb's copy has only in-frame clones and lacks some. The sample holds approximately 74,000 clones, roughly 93% seen once. What was sequenced was blood. The chain recombines TRBV4-2 with TRBJ1-1, with D possibly matching TRBD1 (5 bases). The sequence came from a woman aged 25 to 39 in good health. Here the CDR3 DNA reads TGTGCCAGCAGCCAAGTGAGAGACAGTGAAGCTTTCTTT. As protein: CASSQVRDSEAFF.